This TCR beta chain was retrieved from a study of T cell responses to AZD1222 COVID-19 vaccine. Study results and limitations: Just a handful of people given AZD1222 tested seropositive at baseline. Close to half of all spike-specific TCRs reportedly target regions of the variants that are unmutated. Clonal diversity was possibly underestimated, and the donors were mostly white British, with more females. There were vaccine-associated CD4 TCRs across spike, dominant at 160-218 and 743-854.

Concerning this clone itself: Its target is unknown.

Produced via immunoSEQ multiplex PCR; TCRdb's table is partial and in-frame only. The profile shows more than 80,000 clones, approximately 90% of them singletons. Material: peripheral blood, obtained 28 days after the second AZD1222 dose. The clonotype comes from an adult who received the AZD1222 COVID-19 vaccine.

The CDR3 DNA is TGTGCCAGCAGCGTGGACCCCGTCCTATACAATGAGCAGTTCTTC. As protein: CASSVDPVLYNEQFF. This rearrangement joins TRBV9 to TRBJ2-1; D is uncertain. The V gene's germline CDR1 is SGDLS and CDR2 YYNGEE. The CDR3 contains 15 residues. V was trimmed by 2 bases and J by 4 bases, leaving 13 bases between them.